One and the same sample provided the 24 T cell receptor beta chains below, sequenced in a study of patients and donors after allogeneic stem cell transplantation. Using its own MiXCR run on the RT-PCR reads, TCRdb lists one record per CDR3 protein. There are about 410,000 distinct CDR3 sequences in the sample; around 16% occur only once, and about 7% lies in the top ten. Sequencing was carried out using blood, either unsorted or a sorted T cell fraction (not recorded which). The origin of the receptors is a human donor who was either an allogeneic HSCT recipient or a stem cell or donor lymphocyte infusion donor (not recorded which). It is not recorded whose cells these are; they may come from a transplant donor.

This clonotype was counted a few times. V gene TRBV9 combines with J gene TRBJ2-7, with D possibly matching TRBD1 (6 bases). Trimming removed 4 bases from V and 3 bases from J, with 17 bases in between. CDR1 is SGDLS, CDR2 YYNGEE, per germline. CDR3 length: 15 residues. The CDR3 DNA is TGTGCCAGCAGCTTAAGAGGGGGAAACTACTACGAGCAGTACTTC. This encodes CASSLRGGNYYEQYF.

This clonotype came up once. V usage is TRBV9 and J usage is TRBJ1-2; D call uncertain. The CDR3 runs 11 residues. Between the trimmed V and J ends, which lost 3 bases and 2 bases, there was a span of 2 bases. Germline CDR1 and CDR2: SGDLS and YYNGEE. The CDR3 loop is CASSANYGYTF. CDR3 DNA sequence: TGTGCCAGCAGCGCAAACTATGGCTACACCTTC.

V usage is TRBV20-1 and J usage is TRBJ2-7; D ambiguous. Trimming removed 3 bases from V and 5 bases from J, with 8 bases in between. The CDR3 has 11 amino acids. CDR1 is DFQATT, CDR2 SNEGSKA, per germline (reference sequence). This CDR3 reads CSASLGNEQYF. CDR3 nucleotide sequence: TGCAGTGCTAGTTTGGGAAACGAGCAGTACTTC.

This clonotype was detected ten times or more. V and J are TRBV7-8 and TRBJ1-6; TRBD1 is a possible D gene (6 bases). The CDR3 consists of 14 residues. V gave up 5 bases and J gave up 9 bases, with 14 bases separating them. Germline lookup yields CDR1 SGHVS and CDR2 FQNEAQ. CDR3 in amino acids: CASSNRTAFSPLHF. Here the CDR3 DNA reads TGTGCCAGCAGCAACAGGACAGCTTTTTCACCCCTCCACTTT.

CDR3 region: CASSQGASGGLQETQYF. The CDR3 DNA sequence: TGCGCCAGCAGCCAAGGCGCTAGCGGGGGATTACAAGAGACCCAGTACTTC. The chain uses TRBV4-1 and TRBJ2-5; 10 bases agree with TRBD2. The CDR3 contains 17 residues. Looked up from germline, CDR1 is MGHRA and CDR2 is YSYEKL. The V gene end was trimmed by 1 base and the J gene end by 2 bases; junction bases not matched to a gene: 7.

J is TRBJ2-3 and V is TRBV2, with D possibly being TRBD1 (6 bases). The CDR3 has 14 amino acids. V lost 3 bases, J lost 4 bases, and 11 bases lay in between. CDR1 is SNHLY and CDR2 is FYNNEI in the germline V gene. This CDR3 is CASSEEAGADTQYF. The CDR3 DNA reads TGTGCCAGCAGTGAGGAGGCAGGGGCAGATACGCAGTATTTT.

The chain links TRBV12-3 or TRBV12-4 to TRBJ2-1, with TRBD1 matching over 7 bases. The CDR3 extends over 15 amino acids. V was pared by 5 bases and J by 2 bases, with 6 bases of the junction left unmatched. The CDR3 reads CASSPGQQPYNEQFF. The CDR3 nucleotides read TGTGCCAGCAGTCCGGGACAGCAACCCTACAATGAGCAGTTCTTC.

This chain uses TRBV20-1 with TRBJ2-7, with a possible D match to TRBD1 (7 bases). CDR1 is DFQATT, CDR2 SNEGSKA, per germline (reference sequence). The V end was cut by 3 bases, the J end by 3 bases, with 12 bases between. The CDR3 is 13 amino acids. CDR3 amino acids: CSARGGQSYEQYF. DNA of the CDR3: TGCAGTGCTAGGGGGGGACAGAGCTACGAGCAGTACTTC.

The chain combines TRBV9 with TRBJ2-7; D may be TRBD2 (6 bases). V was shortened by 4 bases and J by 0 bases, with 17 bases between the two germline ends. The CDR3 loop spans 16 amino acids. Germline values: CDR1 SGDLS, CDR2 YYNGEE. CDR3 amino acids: CASSPNSGGYSYEQYF. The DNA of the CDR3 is TGTGCCAGCAGCCCAAATAGTGGGGGGTACTCCTACGAGCAGTACTTC.

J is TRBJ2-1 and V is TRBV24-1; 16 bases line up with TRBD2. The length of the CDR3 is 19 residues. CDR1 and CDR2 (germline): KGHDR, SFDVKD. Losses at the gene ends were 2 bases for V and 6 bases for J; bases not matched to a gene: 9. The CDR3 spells CATSDSPGTSGGAINEQFF. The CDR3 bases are TGTGCCACCAGTGATTCGCCCGGGACTAGCGGGGGGGCTATCAATGAGCAGTTCTTC.

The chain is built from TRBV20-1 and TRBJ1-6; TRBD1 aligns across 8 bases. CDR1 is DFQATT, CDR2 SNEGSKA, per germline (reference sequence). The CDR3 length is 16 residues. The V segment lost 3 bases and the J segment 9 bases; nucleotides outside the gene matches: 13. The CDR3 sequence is CSASGGRGQFGSPLHF. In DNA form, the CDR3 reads TGCAGTGCTAGTGGTGGCAGGGGGCAGTTCGGTTCACCCCTCCACTTT.

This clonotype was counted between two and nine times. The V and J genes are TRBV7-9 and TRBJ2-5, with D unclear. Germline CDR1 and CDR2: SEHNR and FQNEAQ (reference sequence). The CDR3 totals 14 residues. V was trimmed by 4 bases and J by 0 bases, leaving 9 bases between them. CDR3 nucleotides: TGTGCCAGCAGCTCCCAGGAGTACCAAGAGACCCAGTACTTC. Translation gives CASSSQEYQETQYF.

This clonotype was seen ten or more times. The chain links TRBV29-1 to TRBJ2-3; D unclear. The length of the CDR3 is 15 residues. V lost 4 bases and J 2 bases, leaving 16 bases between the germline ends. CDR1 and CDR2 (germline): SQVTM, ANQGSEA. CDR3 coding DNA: TGCAGCGTTGCTCTGCCGCACCCCGTCACAGATACGCAGTATTTT. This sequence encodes CSVALPHPVTDTQYF.

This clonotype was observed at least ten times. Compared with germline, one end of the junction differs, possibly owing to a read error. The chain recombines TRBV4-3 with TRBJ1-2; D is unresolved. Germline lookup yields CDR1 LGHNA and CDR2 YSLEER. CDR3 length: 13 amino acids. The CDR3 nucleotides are TGCGCCAGCAGCCAAGATCTCCAGGATCGCGTTGCCTTC. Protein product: CASSQDLQDRVAF.

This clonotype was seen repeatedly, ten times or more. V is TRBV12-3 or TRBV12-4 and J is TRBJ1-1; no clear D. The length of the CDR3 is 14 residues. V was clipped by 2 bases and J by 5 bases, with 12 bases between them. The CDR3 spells CASSLQAKQTEAFF. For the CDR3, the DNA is TGTGCCAGCAGTTTACAGGCCAAACAGACTGAAGCTTTCTTT.

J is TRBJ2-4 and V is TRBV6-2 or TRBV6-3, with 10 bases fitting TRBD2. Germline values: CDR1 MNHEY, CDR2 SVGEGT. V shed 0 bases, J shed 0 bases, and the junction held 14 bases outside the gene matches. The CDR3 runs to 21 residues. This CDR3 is CASSYSRSGLAMKLAKNIQYF. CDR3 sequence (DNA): TGTGCCAGCAGTTACTCCCGTTCGGGACTAGCGATGAAACTAGCCAAAAACATTCAGTACTTC.

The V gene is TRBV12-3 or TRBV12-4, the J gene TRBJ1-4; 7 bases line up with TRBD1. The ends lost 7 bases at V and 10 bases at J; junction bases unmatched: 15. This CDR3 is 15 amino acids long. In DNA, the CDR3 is TGTGCCAGCAAGTTGGGAGCGGTCACAGGGGCAAAACTGTTTTTT. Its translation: CASKLGAVTGAKLFF.

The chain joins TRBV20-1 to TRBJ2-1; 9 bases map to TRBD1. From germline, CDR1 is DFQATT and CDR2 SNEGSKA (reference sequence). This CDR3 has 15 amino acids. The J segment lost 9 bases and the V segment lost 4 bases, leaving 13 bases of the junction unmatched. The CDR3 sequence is CSAKIGPGQGLEQFF. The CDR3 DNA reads TGCAGTGCTAAAATCGGACCGGGACAGGGTCTTGAGCAGTTCTTC.

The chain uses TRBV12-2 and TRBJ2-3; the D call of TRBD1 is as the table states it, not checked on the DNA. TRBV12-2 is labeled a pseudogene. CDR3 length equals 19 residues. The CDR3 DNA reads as TGTGCAAGTCGCCAGGGGCATCCCCCGCGTGGGAAGTTGACAGATACGCAGTATTTT. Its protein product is CASRQGHPPRGKLTDTQYF.

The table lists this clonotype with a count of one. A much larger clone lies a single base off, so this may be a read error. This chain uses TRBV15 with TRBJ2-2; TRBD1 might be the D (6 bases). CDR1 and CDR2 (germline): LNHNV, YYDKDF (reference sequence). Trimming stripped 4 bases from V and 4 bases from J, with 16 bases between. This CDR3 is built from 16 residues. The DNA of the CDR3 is TGTGCCACCAGCAAGATAGACAGGAAGACCACCGGGGAGCTGTTTTTT. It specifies CATSKIDRKTTGELFF.

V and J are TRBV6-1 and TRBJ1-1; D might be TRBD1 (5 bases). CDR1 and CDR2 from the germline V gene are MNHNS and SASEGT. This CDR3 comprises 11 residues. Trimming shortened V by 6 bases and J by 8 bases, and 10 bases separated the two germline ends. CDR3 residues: CASRIRDEAFF. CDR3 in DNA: TGTGCCAGCAGGATCCGGGACGAAGCTTTCTTT.

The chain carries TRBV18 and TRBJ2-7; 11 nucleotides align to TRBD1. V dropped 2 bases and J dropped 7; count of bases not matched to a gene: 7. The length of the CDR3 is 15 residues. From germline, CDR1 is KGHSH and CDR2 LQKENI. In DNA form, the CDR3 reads TGTGCCAGCTCACCAGGGACAGGGGGTCCGGGAGAGCAGTACTTC. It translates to CASSPGTGGPGEQYF.

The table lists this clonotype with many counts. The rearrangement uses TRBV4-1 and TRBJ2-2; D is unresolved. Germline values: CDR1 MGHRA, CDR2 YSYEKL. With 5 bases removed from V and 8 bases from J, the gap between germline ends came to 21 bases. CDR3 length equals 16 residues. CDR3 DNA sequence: TGCGCCAGCAGCTTCAGCCCAGGCCGAGTTTTTGGGGAGCTGTTTTTT. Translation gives CASSFSPGRVFGELFF.

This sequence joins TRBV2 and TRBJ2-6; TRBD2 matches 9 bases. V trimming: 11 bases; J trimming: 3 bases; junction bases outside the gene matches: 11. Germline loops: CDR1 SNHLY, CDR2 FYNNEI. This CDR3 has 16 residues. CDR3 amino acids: CAGRTGTSNGANVLTF. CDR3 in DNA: TGTGCCGGGAGAACCGGGACTAGCAATGGGGCCAACGTCCTGACTTTC. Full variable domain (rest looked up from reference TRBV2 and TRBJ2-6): EPEVTQTPSHQVTQMGQEVILRCVPISNHLYFYWYRQILGQKVEFLVSFYNNEISEKSEIFDDQFSVERPDGSNFTLKIRSTKLEDSAMYFCAGRTGTSNGANVLTFGAGSRLTVL.